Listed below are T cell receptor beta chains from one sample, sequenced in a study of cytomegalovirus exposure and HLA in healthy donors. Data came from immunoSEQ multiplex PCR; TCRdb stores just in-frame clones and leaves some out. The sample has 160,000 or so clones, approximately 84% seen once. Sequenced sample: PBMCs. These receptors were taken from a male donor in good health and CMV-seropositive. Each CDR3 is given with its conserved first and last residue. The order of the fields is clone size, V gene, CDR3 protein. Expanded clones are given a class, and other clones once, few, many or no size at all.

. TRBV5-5 CASSIGGGSNQPQHF
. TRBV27 CASSFNRFAEKLFF
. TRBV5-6 CASSLISGYSYNEQFF
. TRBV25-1 CASSLGRLFNEKLFF
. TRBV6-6 CASSKQGRGYEQYF
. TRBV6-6 CASSRDSPLHF
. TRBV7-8 CASSLGVVQATYNEQFF
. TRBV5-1 CASSFGTGGTNEKLFF
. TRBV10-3 CAISETAGGNEQYF
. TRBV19 CASSKPPRAVNF
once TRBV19 CASSIYPGQGQWPQHF
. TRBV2 CASKAGNTGELFF
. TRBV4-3 CASSPYQGHTGELFF
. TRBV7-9 CASSSTTGYNYGYTF
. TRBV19 CASSPRGSGRGDTQYF
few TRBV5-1 CASSTTGTSGRAAYNEQFF
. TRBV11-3 CASSWLTSGSSYEQYF
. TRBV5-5 CASSYRTGQVSGANVLTF
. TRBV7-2 CASSLVNGRAIEQFF
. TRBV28 CASRDRVGVGELFF